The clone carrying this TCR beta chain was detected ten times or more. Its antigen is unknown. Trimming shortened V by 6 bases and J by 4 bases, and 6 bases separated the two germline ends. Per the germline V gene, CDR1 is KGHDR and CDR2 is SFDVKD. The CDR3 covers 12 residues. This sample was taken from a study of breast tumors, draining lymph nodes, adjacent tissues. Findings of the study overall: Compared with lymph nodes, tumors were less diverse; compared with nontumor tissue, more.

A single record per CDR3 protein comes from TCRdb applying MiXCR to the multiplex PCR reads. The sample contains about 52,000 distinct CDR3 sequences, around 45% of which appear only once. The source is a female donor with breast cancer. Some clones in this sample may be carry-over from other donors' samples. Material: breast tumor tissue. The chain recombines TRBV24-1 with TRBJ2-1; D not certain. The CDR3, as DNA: TGTGCCACCAGTTCCGTTTACAATGAGCAGTTCTTC. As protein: CATSSVYNEQFF.